A single sample gave rise to the 9 T cell receptor beta chains below, sequenced in a study of shared clonotypes between healthy human individuals (dated by TCRdb to 2018 to 2021). Libraries were built with the immunoSEQ multiplex PCR assay. Imported from immuneACCESS, the table was reduced by TCRdb to in-frame sequences with V and J called. These copies leave out some clones; in studies compared against another copy, an unresolved V gene accounts for under half, and the cause of the remainder is not known. The table for this sample lists about 680,000 clones; just over 90% of them were counted only once. The ten most abundant clones make up 24% of the sample. CD8 naive samples consisted of CD45RO-negative cells that were positively selected for CCR7, yielding a CD45RA+CCR7+ population without TemRA cells. What was sequenced was naive CD8+ T cells sorted from blood. This sample's cell subset or site label indicates: CD45RA+CCR7+. The receptors here all came from a man younger than 40 in good health.

In regard to this clone: Different DNA sequences within this sample yield the same CDR3. The V gene is TRBV7-2, the J gene TRBJ2-7; 14 nucleotides align to TRBD2. Germline V gene lookup returns CDR1 SGHTA and CDR2 FQGNSA. This CDR3 is 15 amino acids long. V dropped 4 bases and J dropped 5; count of bases not matched to a gene: 4. This chain's CDR3 is CASSWTSGRLDEQYF. Written as DNA, the CDR3 is TGTGCCAGCAGCTGGACTAGCGGGAGGCTCGACGAGCAGTACTTC.

This sequence joins TRBV7-9 and TRBJ1-1, with D unclear. The V end lost 10 bases, the J end lost 0 bases, and 12 bases lay between the germline ends. Germline-derived CDR1 and CDR2 are SEHNR and FQNEAQ (reference sequence). The CDR3 consists of 13 residues. The CDR3 spells CATLGLMNTEAFF. The CDR3 DNA reads TGTGCCACGCTAGGGCTCATGAACACTGAAGCTTTCTTT.

This clone was picked up one time. The rearrangement uses TRBV19 and TRBJ2-7; 7 nucleotides agree with TRBD1. The ends lost 3 bases at V and 9 bases at J; junction bases unmatched: 11. Germline V CDR1 and CDR2: LNHDA, SQIVND (reference sequence). The CDR3 consists of 14 residues. The CDR3 loop reads CASSIGQDRTPQYF. CDR3 nucleotide sequence: TGTGCCAGTAGTATTGGGCAGGACAGGACACCGCAGTACTTC.

The chain recombines TRBV29-1 with TRBJ2-2, with a weak D call TRBD2 (6 bases). The CDR3 extends over 16 amino acids. CDR1 SQVTM and CDR2 ANQGSEA come from the germline V gene. V was shortened by 0 bases and J by 5 bases, with 16 bases between the two germline ends. CDR3 residues: CSVEDDREPLTGELFF. The CDR3 DNA reads as TGCAGCGTTGAAGACGACCGGGAGCCGTTGACCGGGGAGCTGTTTTTT.

This clone has just a few counts. V usage is TRBV29-1 and J usage is TRBJ2-1, with D uncertain. The CDR3 sequence is 12 residues long. Trimming removed 3 bases from V and 1 base from J, with 4 bases in between. Germline loops: CDR1 SQVTM, CDR2 ANQGSEA. The CDR3 sequence is CSVDQSYNEQFF. The DNA for the CDR3 is TGCAGCGTTGATCAATCCTACAATGAGCAGTTCTTC.

This clone was recorded only once. This sequence joins TRBV7-9 and TRBJ2-3, with D maybe TRBD1 (5 bases). The CDR3 is 17 residues long. V dropped 4 bases and J dropped 6 bases, with 23 bases sitting between them. Germline assignment: CDR1 SEHNR and CDR2 FQNEAQ (reference sequence). CDR3 coding DNA: TGTGCCAGCAGCTCCCCTCCTAGGGGCGGACGCGCGGATACGCAGTATTTT. Translated, it gives CASSSPPRGGRADTQYF.

The chain links TRBV7-9 to TRBJ1-1; D unclear. Germline CDR1 is SEHNR and CDR2 is FQNEAQ (reference sequence). The germline V and J ends were trimmed by 1 base and 0 bases, with 9 bases remaining between them. CDR3 size: 15 residues. Here the CDR3 reads CASSLVRGMNTEAFF. The CDR3 region has the DNA TGTGCCAGCAGCTTAGTAAGAGGCATGAACACTGAAGCTTTCTTT.

The V and J genes are TRBV11-2 and TRBJ2-7; D perhaps matches TRBD1 (6 bases). Germline CDR1 is SGHAT and CDR2 is FQNNGV. Deletions cut 5 bases from V and 4 bases from J, with 15 bases between. This CDR3 region has 14 residues. CDR3 region: CASSHLNRVYEQYF. The CDR3, as DNA: TGTGCCAGCAGCCACCTAAACAGGGTGTACGAGCAGTACTTC.

CDR3: CASSPRKIGHSEAFF. For the CDR3, the DNA is TGTGCCAGCAGTCCACGGAAGATAGGGCACTCTGAAGCTTTCTTT. The V and J genes are TRBV27 and TRBJ1-1, with unresolved D. V was trimmed by 5 bases and J by 6 bases, leaving 19 bases between them. The V gene's germline CDR1 is MNHEY and CDR2 SMNVEV (reference sequence). The CDR3 spans 15 residues.